The rows below give T cell receptor beta chains drawn from one sample of a study of T cells after yellow fever vaccination. TCRdb called the 5' RACE reads again in MiXCR, with one record for every CDR3 protein. The repertoire consists of about 320,000 distinct CDR3 sequences, with approximately 4.5% occurring once and the leading ten covering roughly a fifth. The specimen was PBMCs, collected 15 days after the yellow fever booster vaccination. These receptors all come from a man aged 18 to 30 who received the YFV17D yellow fever vaccine. The CDR3 runs from the conserved cysteine through the conserved F or W. D genes are given only for firm matches. Size is stated for part of the rows, as once, few or many counts, or as a class when the clone is expanded.

cdr3_aa	cdr3_nt	d_call	clone_size	v_call	j_call
CASSPGTSGGAVDTQYF	TGCGCCAGCAGCCCAGGGACTAGCGGGGGGGCCGTAGATACGCAGTATTTT	TRBD2	many	TRBV5-1	TRBJ2-3
CASSLPRLAGNNEQFF	TGTGCCAGCAGTTTACCCCGACTAGCGGGGAACAATGAGCAGTTCTTC	TRBD2	few	TRBV28	TRBJ2-1
CASRDTTLVEQFF	TGCGCCAGCAGGGACACGACCCTCGTTGAGCAGTTCTTC	NA	many	TRBV5-1	TRBJ2-1
CASSWGSRGSGTQYF	TGTGCCAGCAGCTGGGGATCAAGGGGGAGTGGGACCCAGTACTTC	NA	NA	TRBV5-4	TRBJ2-5
CASSPGGGAIGYTF	TGTGCCAGCAGCCCAGGGGGGGGGGCGATCGGCTACACCTTC	TRBD1	NA	TRBV7-2	TRBJ1-2
CASSYAQRGHTEAFF	TGTGCCAGCAGTTACGCCCAAAGGGGGCACACTGAAGCTTTCTTT	TRBD1	NA	TRBV6-5	TRBJ1-1
CASSQEWGGSNQPQHF	TGTGCCAGCAGCCAAGAATGGGGGGGGAGCAATCAGCCCCAGCATTTT	NA	NA	TRBV4-2	TRBJ1-5
CASSPETRGNSPLHF	TGCGCCAGCAGCCCGGAGACGCGAGGTAATTCACCCCTCCACTTT	NA	NA	TRBV5-1	TRBJ1-6
CAWSALAANEQFF	TGTGCCTGGAGCGCACTAGCGGCCAATGAGCAGTTCTTC	TRBD2	many	TRBV30	TRBJ2-1
CASSLQGYRTEAFF	TGCGCCAGCAGCCTCCAGGGGTACCGCACTGAAGCTTTCTTT	NA	many	TRBV5-1	TRBJ1-1
CASSKARRNQETQYF	TGTGCCAGCAGCAAAGCGCGGCGGAACCAAGAGACCCAGTACTTC	NA	NA	TRBV21-1	TRBJ2-5
CASSQAPNTEAFF	TGTGCCAGCAGCCAAGCCCCGAACACTGAAGCTTTCTTT	NA	many	TRBV3-1	TRBJ1-1
CASSSGLFNEQFF	TGTGCCAGCAGCTCCGGACTTTTCAATGAGCAGTTCTTC	NA	many	TRBV7-9	TRBJ2-1
CASSLKYENQPQHF	TGCGCCAGCAGCTTGAAGTATGAGAATCAGCCCCAGCATTTT	NA	many	TRBV5-1	TRBJ1-5
CASTSKSTDTQYF	TGTGCCAGTACCTCAAAGTCCACAGATACGCAGTATTTT	NA	few	TRBV19	TRBJ2-3
CASSLGDAGPVGNQPQHF	TGTGCCAGCAGCTTAGGGGACGCGGGCCCTGTGGGAAATCAGCCCCAGCATTTT	NA	many	TRBV7-2	TRBJ1-5
CASSLGVTTGELFF	TGTGCCAGCAGCTTGGGCGTGACCACCGGGGAGCTGTTTTTT	NA	many	TRBV5-6	TRBJ2-2
CASSGGLDNEQFF	TGTGCCAGCTCCGGGGGGCTAGACAATGAGCAGTTCTTC	NA	many	TRBV6-6	TRBJ2-1
CSAPTWGGELFF	TGCAGTGCTCCTACTTGGGGCGGGGAGCTGTTTTTT	NA	many	TRBV20-1	TRBJ2-2
CASSSYGGGWTSVSNTGELFF	TGCGCCAGCAGCTCCTACGGGGGGGGCTGGACTAGCGTTTCAAACACCGGGGAGCTGTTTTTT	TRBD2	few	TRBV5-1	TRBJ2-2
CASSSLTSTGSYEQYF	TGTGCCAGCAGCTCCCTGACCTCGACGGGTTCCTACGAGCAGTACTTC	NA	many	TRBV7-3	TRBJ2-7
CASSLTSGANEQFF	TGCGCCAGCAGCTTGACTAGCGGGGCGAATGAGCAGTTCTTC	TRBD2	many	TRBV5-1	TRBJ2-1
CASSLASTGDNTEAFF	TGTGCCAGCAGCTTAGCCTCGACAGGGGATAACACTGAAGCTTTCTTT	TRBD1	NA	TRBV7-9	TRBJ1-1
CASSTGVYQPQHF	TGTGCCAGCAGCACCGGGGTCTATCAGCCCCAGCATTTT	NA	NA	TRBV5-6	TRBJ1-5
CSATDYLGGETQYF	TGCAGTGCTACCGACTATTTAGGGGGTGAGACCCAGTACTTC	NA	few	TRBV20-1	TRBJ2-5
CASCRNSGNTIYF	TGTGCCAGCTGCCGGAACTCTGGAAACACCATATATTTT	NA	many	TRBV12-3/TRBV12-4	TRBJ1-3